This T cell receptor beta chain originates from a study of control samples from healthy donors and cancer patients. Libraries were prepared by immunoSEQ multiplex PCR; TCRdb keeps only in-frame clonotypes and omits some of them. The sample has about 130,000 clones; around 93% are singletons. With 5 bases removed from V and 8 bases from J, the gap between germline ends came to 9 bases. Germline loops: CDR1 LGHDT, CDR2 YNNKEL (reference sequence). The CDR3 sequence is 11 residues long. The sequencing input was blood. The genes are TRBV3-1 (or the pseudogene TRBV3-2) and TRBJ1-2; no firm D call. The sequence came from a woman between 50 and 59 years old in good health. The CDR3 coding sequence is TGTGCCAGCAGCTCGAGCTGGGGCTACACCTTC. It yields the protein CASSSSWGYTF.